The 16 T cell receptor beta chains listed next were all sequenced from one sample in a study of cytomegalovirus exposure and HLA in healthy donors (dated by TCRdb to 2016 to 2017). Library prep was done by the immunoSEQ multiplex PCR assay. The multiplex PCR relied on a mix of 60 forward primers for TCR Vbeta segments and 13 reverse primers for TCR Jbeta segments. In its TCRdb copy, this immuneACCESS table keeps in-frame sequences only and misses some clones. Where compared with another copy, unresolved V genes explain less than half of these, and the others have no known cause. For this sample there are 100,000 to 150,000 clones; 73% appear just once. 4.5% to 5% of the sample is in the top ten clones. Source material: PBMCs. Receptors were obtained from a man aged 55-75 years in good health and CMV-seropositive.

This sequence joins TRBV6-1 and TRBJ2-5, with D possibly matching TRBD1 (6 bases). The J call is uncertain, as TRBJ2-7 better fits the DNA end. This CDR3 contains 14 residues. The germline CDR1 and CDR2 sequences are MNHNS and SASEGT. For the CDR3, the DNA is TGTGCCAGCGGGGGCAGGGGCAGCTCCTACGAGCAGTACTTC. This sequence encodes CASGGRGSSYEQYF.

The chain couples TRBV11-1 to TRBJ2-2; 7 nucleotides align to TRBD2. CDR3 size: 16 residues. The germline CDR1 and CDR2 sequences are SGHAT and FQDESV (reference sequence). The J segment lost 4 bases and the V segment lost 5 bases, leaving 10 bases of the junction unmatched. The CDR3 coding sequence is TGTGCCAGCAGCCCCGGCCGCGGGGGTAGCACCGGGGAGCTGTTTTTT. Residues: CASSPGRGGSTGELFF.

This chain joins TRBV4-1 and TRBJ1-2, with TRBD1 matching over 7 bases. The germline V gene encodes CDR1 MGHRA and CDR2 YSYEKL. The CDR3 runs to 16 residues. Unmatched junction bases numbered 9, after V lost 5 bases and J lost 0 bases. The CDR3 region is CASSRGLEGANYGYTF. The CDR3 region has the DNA TGCGCCAGCAGCAGGGGGCTTGAGGGAGCTAACTATGGCTACACCTTC.

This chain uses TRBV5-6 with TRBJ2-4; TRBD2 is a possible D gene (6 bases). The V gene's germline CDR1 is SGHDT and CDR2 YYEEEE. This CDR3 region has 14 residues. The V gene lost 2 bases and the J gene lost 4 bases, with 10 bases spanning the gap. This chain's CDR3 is CASSFGRGKNIQYF. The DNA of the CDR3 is TGTGCCAGCAGCTTCGGACGGGGGAAAAACATTCAGTACTTC.

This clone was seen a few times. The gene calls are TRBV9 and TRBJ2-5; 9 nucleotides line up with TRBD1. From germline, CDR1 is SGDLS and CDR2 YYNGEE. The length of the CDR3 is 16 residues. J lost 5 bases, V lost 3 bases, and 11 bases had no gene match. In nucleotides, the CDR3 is TGTGCCAGCAGCGGGACCGGGACAGGGAGTGCCGAGACCCAGTACTTC. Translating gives CASSGTGTGSAETQYF. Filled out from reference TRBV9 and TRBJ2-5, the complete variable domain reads DSGVTQTPKHLITATGQRVTLRCSPRSGDLSVYWYQQSLDQGLQFLIQYYNGEERAKGNILERFSAQQFPDLHSELNLSSLELGDSALYFCASSGTGTGSAETQYFGPGTRLLVL.

CDR3 sequence (DNA): TGCGCCAGCAGCGATGACGGACAGGCTTATGATGGCTACACCTTC. Translating gives CASSDDGQAYDGYTF. This chain uses TRBV5-1 with TRBJ1-2; TRBD1 matches at 7 bases. Germline V gene data show CDR1 as SGHRS and CDR2 as YFSETQ. CDR3 length equals 15 residues. J gave up 6 bases and V 4 bases, and 12 bases lay outside the gene matches.

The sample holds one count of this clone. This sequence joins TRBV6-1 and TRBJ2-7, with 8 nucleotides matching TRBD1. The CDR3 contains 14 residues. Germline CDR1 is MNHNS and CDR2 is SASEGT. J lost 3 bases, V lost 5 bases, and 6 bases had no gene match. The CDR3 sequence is CASSPQGADYEQYF. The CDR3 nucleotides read TGTGCCAGCAGTCCCCAGGGGGCAGACTACGAGCAGTACTTC.

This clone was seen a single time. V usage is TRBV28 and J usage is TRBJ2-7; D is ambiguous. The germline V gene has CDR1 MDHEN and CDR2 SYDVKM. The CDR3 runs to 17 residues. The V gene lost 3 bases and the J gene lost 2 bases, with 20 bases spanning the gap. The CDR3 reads CASSFIFKRLPTYEQYF. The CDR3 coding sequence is TGTGCCAGCAGTTTTATCTTTAAGCGACTTCCTACCTACGAGCAGTACTTC.

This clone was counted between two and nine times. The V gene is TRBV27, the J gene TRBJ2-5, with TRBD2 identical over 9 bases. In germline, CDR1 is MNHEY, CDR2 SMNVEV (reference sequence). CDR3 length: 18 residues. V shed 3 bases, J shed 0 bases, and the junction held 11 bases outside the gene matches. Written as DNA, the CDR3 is TGTGCCAGCAGTTTGCATGGAGTAGCGGGGGCAAACCAAGAGACCCAGTACTTC. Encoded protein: CASSLHGVAGANQETQYF.

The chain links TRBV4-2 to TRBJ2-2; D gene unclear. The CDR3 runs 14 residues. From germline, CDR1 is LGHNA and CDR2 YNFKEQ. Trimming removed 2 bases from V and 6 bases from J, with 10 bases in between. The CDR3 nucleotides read TGTGCCAGCAGCCAATGGGCAGAGTCCGGGGAGCTGTTTTTT. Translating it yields CASSQWAESGELFF.

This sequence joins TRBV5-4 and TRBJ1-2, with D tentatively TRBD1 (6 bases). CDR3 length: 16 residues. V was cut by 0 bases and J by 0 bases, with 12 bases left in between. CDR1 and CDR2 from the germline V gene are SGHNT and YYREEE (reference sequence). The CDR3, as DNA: TGTGCCAGCAGCTTGGTTAGGGAGGGGGCTAACTATGGCTACACCTTC. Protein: CASSLVREGANYGYTF.

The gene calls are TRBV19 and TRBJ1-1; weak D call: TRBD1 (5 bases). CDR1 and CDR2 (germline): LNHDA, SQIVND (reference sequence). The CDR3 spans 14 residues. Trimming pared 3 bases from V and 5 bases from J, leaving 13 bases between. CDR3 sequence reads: CASSIQGIWTEAFF. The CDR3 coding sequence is TGTGCCAGTAGTATTCAGGGTATCTGGACTGAAGCTTTCTTT. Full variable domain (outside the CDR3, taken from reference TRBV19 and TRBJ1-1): DGGITQSPKYLFRKEGQNVTLSCEQNLNHDAMYWYRQDPGQGLRLIYYSQIVNDFQKGDIAEGYSVSREKKESFPLTVTSAQKNPTAFYLCASSIQGIWTEAFFGQGTRLTVV.

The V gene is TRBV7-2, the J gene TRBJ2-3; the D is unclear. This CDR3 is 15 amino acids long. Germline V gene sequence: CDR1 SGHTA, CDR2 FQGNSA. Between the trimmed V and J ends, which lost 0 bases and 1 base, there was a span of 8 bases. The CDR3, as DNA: TGTACCAGCAGCTTAGCCCTCGGTCGCACAGATACGCAGTATTTT. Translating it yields CTSSLALGRTDTQYF.

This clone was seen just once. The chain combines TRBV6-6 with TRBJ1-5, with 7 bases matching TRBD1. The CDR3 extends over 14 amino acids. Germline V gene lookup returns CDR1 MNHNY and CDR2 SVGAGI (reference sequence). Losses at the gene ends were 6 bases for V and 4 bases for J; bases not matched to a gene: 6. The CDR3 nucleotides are TGTGCCAGCAGCAAGGGGGCAGGAAATCAGCCCCAGCATTTT. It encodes CASSKGAGNQPQHF.

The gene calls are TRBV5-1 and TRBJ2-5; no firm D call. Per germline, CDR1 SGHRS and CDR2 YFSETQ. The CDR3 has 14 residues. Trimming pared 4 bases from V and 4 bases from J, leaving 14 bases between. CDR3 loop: CASSTLSTGETQYF. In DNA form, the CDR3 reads TGCGCCAGCAGCACCCTTTCGACGGGAGAGACCCAGTACTTC. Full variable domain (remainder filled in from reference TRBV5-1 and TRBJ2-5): KAGVTQTPRYLIKTRGQQVTLSCSPISGHRSVSWYQQTPGQGLQFLFEYFSETQRNKGNFPGRFSGRQFSNSRSEMNVSTLELGDSALYLCASSTLSTGETQYFGPGTRLLVL.

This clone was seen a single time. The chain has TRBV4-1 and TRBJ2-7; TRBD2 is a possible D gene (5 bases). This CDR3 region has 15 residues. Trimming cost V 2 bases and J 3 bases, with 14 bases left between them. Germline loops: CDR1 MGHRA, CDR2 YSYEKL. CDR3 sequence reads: CASSQLPGILYEQYF. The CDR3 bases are TGCGCCAGCAGCCAACTTCCCGGGATACTCTACGAGCAGTACTTC.